These 23 T cell receptor beta chains originate from one sample sequenced in a study of blood T cells in healthy people across ages. Sample-barcoded 5' priming and a J-beta primer mix drove a second PCR of roughly 7 to 11 cycles. Via MiXCR, TCRdb re-called the 5' RACE reads, giving one row per CDR3 protein. The sample lists about a million distinct CDR3 sequences; roughly 48% were seen once. Sequencing input: blood. The origin of the receptors is a man under 40 in good health.

The sample holds a few counts of this clonotype. V and J are TRBV25-1 and TRBJ2-3; 9 bases align to TRBD2. CDR3 length equals 15 residues. V dropped 1 base and J dropped 5; count of bases not matched to a gene: 4. CDR1 and CDR2 from the germline V gene are MGHDK and SYGVNS. Here the CDR3 reads CASSEWASGIDTQYF. The CDR3 bases are TGTGCCAGCAGTGAATGGGCTAGCGGGATAGATACGCAGTATTTT. Full variable domain (missing parts from reference TRBV25-1 and TRBJ2-3): EADIYQTPRYLVIGTGKKITLECSQTMGHDKMYWYQQDPGMELHLIHYSYGVNSTEKGDLSSESTVSRIRTEHFPLTLESARPSHTSQYLCASSEWASGIDTQYFGPGTRLTVL.

The chain uses TRBV5-6 and TRBJ2-7; maybe TRBD1 (6 bases). The CDR3 runs 16 residues. V dropped 1 base and J dropped 3 bases, with 17 bases sitting between them. In germline, CDR1 is SGHDT, CDR2 YYEEEE. The CDR3 sequence is CASSLPKTDRNYEQYF. For the CDR3, the DNA is TGTGCCAGCAGCTTGCCAAAAACGGACAGAAACTACGAGCAGTACTTC.

This chain connects TRBV2 to TRBJ2-2, with unresolved D. V gave up 9 bases and J gave up 6 bases, with 14 bases separating them. Germline V gives CDR1 SNHLY, CDR2 FYNNEI. The CDR3 sequence is 13 residues long. CDR3 loop: CASSTSSPGELFF. The CDR3 bases are TGTGCCAGTTCTACCAGTTCCCCCGGGGAGCTGTTTTTT.

The CDR3 DNA follows: TGTGCCAGCAGCTTTGCGTTCCAAGAGACCCAGTACTTC. Protein sequence: CASSFAFQETQYF. The chain combines TRBV5-5 with TRBJ2-5; no clear D. Germline V CDR1 and CDR2: SGHKS, YYEKEE (reference sequence). With 2 bases removed from V and 1 base from J, the gap between germline ends came to 6 bases. The CDR3 is 13 residues long. The whole variable domain, filled in from reference TRBV5-5 and TRBJ2-5, reads DAGVTQSPTHLIKTRGQQVTLRCSPISGHKSVSWYQQVLGQGPQFIFQYYEKEERGRGNFPDRFSARQFPNYSSELNVNALLLGDSALYLCASSFAFQETQYFGPGTRLLVL.

This chain uses TRBV28 with TRBJ2-3, with 7 bases identical to TRBD2. Germline-derived CDR1 and CDR2 are MDHEN and SYDVKM. V lost 4 bases to trimming and J lost 0 bases; unmatched junction nucleotides: 4. The CDR3 is 15 amino acids. The CDR3 nucleotides read TGTGCCAGCAGTTCTAGCGGTCCTAGCACAGATACGCAGTATTTT. It yields the protein CASSSSGPSTDTQYF.

This clonotype has more than one count but fewer than ten. This chain uses TRBV2 with TRBJ1-2; 7 bases agree with TRBD1. V trimming: 4 bases; J trimming: 4 bases; junction bases outside the gene matches: 6. CDR1 and CDR2 from the germline V gene are SNHLY and FYNNEI. CDR3 length: 14 amino acids. The CDR3 bases are TGTGCCAGCAGTGCCTTGGGACAGTTCTATGGCTACACCTTC. Protein sequence: CASSALGQFYGYTF. Drawing the rest from reference TRBV2 and TRBJ1-2, the complete variable domain is EPEVTQTPSHQVTQMGQEVILRCVPISNHLYFYWYRQILGQKVEFLVSFYNNEISEKSEIFDDQFSVERPDGSNFTLKIRSTKLEDSAMYFCASSALGQFYGYTFGSGTRLTVV.

This clonotype was seen a handful of times. The chain uses TRBV20-1 and TRBJ2-1, with TRBD1 matching 8 bases. CDR1 is DFQATT, CDR2 SNEGSKA, per germline (reference sequence). V shed 5 bases, J shed 3 bases, and the junction held 9 bases outside the gene matches. This CDR3 has 15 amino acids. The CDR3 coding sequence is TGCAGTGCTCCCCCGGGACAGGTTTACTACAATGAGCAGTTCTTC. Its translation: CSAPPGQVYYNEQFF.

This clonotype was observed a few times. CDR3 nucleotide sequence: TGTGCCAGCAGCTTACCCGATCGGCAGACCCAGTACTTC. Translated: CASSLPDRQTQYF. This sequence joins TRBV7-2 and TRBJ2-5; D ambiguous. Germline values: CDR1 SGHTA, CDR2 FQGNSA. The CDR3 sequence is 13 residues long. V shed 2 bases and J shed 6 bases, with 10 bases lying between them.

This chain connects TRBV2 to TRBJ2-1, with D hard to call. From germline, CDR1 is SNHLY and CDR2 FYNNEI. The germline V and J ends were trimmed by 7 bases and 5 bases, with 15 bases remaining between them. The CDR3 spans 14 residues. The CDR3 nucleotides are TGTGCCAGCACCGAACGGTCTTGGGACAATGAGCAGTTCTTC. It specifies CASTERSWDNEQFF.

The J gene is TRBJ2-3, the V gene TRBV12-3 or TRBV12-4; D perhaps matches TRBD2 (5 bases). The CDR3 spans 13 residues. Trimming shortened V by 3 bases and J by 6 bases, and 10 bases separated the two germline ends. In DNA, the CDR3 is TGTGCCAGCAGTTTCCTTTCGGGGGATACGCAGTATTTT. It translates to CASSFLSGDTQYF.

This sequence joins TRBV3-1 and TRBJ1-2; maybe TRBD1 (6 bases). Between the trimmed V and J ends, which lost 3 bases and 5 bases, there was a span of 19 bases. The germline V gene has CDR1 LGHDT and CDR2 YNNKEL (reference sequence). The CDR3 spans 16 residues. The CDR3 DNA sequence: TGTGCCAGCAGCCACAGGACAGAATCACCTCTATATGGCTACACCTTC. Its protein product is CASSHRTESPLYGYTF.

The rearrangement links TRBV18 to TRBJ2-5, with D tentatively TRBD1 or TRBD2 (5 bases each). The CDR3 runs to 13 residues. CDR1 is KGHSH, CDR2 LQKENI, per germline. The V end lost 5 bases, the J end lost 11 bases, and 18 bases lay between the germline ends. The DNA of the CDR3 is TGTGCCAGCTCAACCACGGACTTGGGGGAGCAGTACTTC. Its protein product is CASSTTDLGEQYF.

A remark on this clonotype: This may come from a read error, since a much larger clone is one base off. The genes are TRBV25-1 and TRBJ2-7; D tentatively reads TRBD1 or TRBD2 (5 bases each). Germline CDR1 is MGHDK and CDR2 is SYGVNS. There are 15 residues in the CDR3. CDR3 sequence (DNA): TGTACCAGCAGTGAGTCCCTGACGGGGCGATACGAGCAGTACTTC. Protein: CTSSESLTGRYEQYF.

The table lists this clonotype with a few counts. V and J are TRBV6-2 or TRBV6-3 and TRBJ2-5; D unresolved. Germline assignment: CDR1 MNHEY and CDR2 SVGEGT. The V end lost 0 bases, the J end lost 2 bases, and 7 bases lay between the germline ends. The CDR3 runs 14 residues. The CDR3 spells CASSYSAGQETQYF. CDR3 in DNA: TGTGCCAGCAGTTACTCGGCAGGACAAGAGACCCAGTACTTC.

The V and J genes are TRBV10-3 and TRBJ1-2, with D unclear. Trimming took off 7 bases at V and 6 bases at J, with 15 bases between the two ends. The germline V gene encodes CDR1 ENHRY and CDR2 SYGVKD. CDR3 length: 13 amino acids. Here the CDR3 reads CAITDPSGDGYTF. The CDR3 DNA reads TGTGCCATCACTGACCCGAGTGGAGATGGCTACACCTTC.

The chain carries TRBV20-1 and TRBJ2-5; D is uncertain. With the DNA end fitting TRBJ2-7 better, the J assignment may be wrong. Germline CDR1 DFQATT, CDR2 SNEGSKA (reference sequence). The CDR3 has 14 amino acids. The CDR3 spells CSARDPGAAYEQYF. In nucleotides, the CDR3 is TGCAGTGCTAGAGATCCGGGTGCAGCCTACGAGCAGTACTTC.

The chain employs TRBV11-1 and TRBJ2-5; D is possibly TRBD1 (6 bases). The better agreement between TRBJ2-7 and the DNA end casts doubt on the J call. Germline-derived CDR1 and CDR2 are SGHAT and FQDESV (reference sequence). The CDR3 runs 13 residues. CDR3 coding DNA: TGTGCCAGCAGCCTTACACAGGGAACCGAGCAGTACTTC. Translating gives CASSLTQGTEQYF.

This sequence joins TRBV20-1 and TRBJ1-2, with unresolved D. The CDR3 totals 14 residues. Germline assignment: CDR1 DFQATT and CDR2 SNEGSKA (reference sequence). The V and J ends lost 5 bases and 0 bases respectively, with 13 bases between them. CDR3 region: CSARGYSSNYGYTF. CDR3 coding DNA: TGCAGTGCTCGAGGCTACAGCTCTAACTATGGCTACACCTTC.

The chain combines TRBV11-3 with TRBJ2-3, with D possibly TRBD2 on 6 matching bases. The CDR3 is 15 residues long. The ends were cut back, 2 bases at V and 2 bases at J, with 11 bases in the middle. The V gene's germline CDR1 is SGHNT and CDR2 YENEEA. CDR3 region: CASSLTGVNTDTQYF. CDR3 in DNA: TGTGCCAGCAGCTTAACGGGGGTGAACACAGATACGCAGTATTTT.

This clonotype has ten or more counts. This chain uses TRBV6-4 with TRBJ2-1, with 11 nucleotides matching TRBD2. The CDR3 is 14 residues long. Per germline, CDR1 MRHNA and CDR2 SNTAGT. The ends lost 9 bases at V and 6 bases at J; junction bases unmatched: 7. This chain's CDR3 is CASIPGLAANEQFF. CDR3 DNA sequence: TGTGCCAGTATACCGGGACTAGCGGCCAATGAGCAGTTCTTC.

This clonotype was found a few times. The chain carries TRBV7-9 and TRBJ1-2; D is uncertain. The CDR3 runs 16 residues. Trimming shortened V by 5 bases and J by 1 base, and 17 bases separated the two germline ends. The germline V gene has CDR1 SEHNR and CDR2 FQNEAQ (reference sequence). This CDR3 is CASSTPMAEINYGYTF. Here the CDR3 DNA reads TGTGCCAGCAGCACCCCCATGGCGGAGATTAACTATGGCTACACCTTC.

The J gene is TRBJ2-4, the V gene TRBV20-1, with D possibly matching TRBD1 (7 bases). V lost 1 base, J lost 0 bases, and 10 bases lay in between. The CDR3 has 15 amino acids. Germline values: CDR1 DFQATT, CDR2 SNEGSKA (reference sequence). CDR3 region: CSARVRGEAKNIQYF. CDR3 nucleotides: TGCAGTGCTAGAGTCAGGGGGGAAGCCAAAAACATTCAGTACTTC.

This clonotype was picked up many times. The rearrangement uses TRBV20-1 and TRBJ2-5, with TRBD2 as a possible D gene (6 bases). The germline V gene has CDR1 DFQATT and CDR2 SNEGSKA (reference sequence). The ends were cut back, 5 bases at V and 2 bases at J, with 18 bases in the middle. CDR3 length: 15 residues. This CDR3 is CSAGRGLGGQETQYF. In nucleotides, the CDR3 is TGCAGTGCTGGGCGGGGCCTAGGTGGACAAGAGACCCAGTACTTC.